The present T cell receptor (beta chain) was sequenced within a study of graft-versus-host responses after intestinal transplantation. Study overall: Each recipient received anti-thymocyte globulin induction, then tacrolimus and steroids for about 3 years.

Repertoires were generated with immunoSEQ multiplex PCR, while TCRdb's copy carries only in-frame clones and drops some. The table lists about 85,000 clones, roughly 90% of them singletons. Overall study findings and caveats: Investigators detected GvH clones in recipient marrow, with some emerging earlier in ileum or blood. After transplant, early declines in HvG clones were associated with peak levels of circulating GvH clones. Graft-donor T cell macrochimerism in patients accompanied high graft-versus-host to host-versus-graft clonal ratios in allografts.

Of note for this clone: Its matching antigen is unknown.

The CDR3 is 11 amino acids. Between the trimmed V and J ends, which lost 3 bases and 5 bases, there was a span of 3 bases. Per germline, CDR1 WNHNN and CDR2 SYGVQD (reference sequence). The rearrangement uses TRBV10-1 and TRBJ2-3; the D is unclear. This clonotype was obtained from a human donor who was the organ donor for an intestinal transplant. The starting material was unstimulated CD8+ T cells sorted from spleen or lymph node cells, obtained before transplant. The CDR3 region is CASSEVDTQYF. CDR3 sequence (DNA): TGCGCCAGCAGTGAAGTAGATACGCAGTATTTT.